A single sample gave rise to the 5 T cell receptor beta chains below, sequenced in a study of blood T cell repertoires in COVID-19 (dated by TCRdb to about 2020). The library was made by the immunoSEQ multiplex PCR assay. TCRdb retrieved this table from immuneACCESS and kept in-frame rearrangements only. Not all clones are present; in checked studies, unresolved V genes account for under half, and no reason is known for the remainder. Counted in this sample were nearly 250,000 clones; roughly nine tenths of them appeared once. Together, the top ten hold 1.6% of the sample. The material sequenced was peripheral blood. These receptor sequences come from a woman aged 60-75 years who had recovered from COVID-19.

Here the CDR3 DNA reads TGTGCCAGCAGCCCCCGGGGTAGTTCGGACTACGAGCAGTACTTC. The encoded protein is CASSPRGSSDYEQYF. V is TRBV9 and J is TRBJ2-7; D is perhaps TRBD2 (5 bases). The CDR3 runs 15 residues. Trimming left V 4 bases short and J 3 bases short, with 17 bases between. Germline CDR1 reads SGDLS; CDR2 reads YYNGEE.

This rearrangement joins TRBV5-1 to TRBJ2-7, with 7 positions matching TRBD1. Germline trimming cut 4 bases from V and 3 bases from J; bases unmatched to any gene: 4. The CDR3 has 13 amino acids. Germline CDR1 reads SGHRS; CDR2 reads YFSETQ. CDR3 loop: CASSGTENYEQYF. In DNA form, the CDR3 reads TGCGCCAGCAGCGGGACAGAGAACTACGAGCAGTACTTC.

This clone has more than one count but fewer than ten. This sequence joins TRBV27 and TRBJ1-3; the D is unclear. The CDR3 is made up of 13 amino acids. V was trimmed by 3 bases and J by 3 bases, leaving 6 bases between them. In germline, CDR1 is MNHEY, CDR2 SMNVEV (reference sequence). CDR3 in DNA: TGTGCCAGCAGTTTTTCCATTGGAAACACCATATATTTT. As protein: CASSFSIGNTIYF.

The gene calls are TRBV28 and TRBJ2-5; perhaps TRBD1 as D (5 bases). This CDR3 has 12 residues. V lost 5 bases and J 5 bases, leaving 9 bases between the germline ends. Germline V lookup: CDR1 MDHEN, CDR2 SYDVKM. As DNA, the CDR3 is TGTGCCAGCAGTACACAGGATGAGACCCAGTACTTC. It codes for CASSTQDETQYF. Using reference TRBV28 and TRBJ2-5 for the parts outside the CDR3, the full variable domain is DVKVTQSSRYLVKRTGEKVFLECVQDMDHENMFWYRQDPGLGLRLIYFSYDVKMKEKGDIPEGYSVSREKKERFSLILESASTNQTSMYLCASSTQDETQYFGPGTRLLVL.

This chain links TRBV13 with TRBJ1-4; no firm D call. V was shortened by 6 bases and J by 4 bases, with 9 bases between the two germline ends. Looked up from germline, CDR1 is PRHDT and CDR2 is FYEKMQ (reference sequence). The CDR3 covers 13 residues. The CDR3 bases are TGTGCCAGCAGGGGCAGTAGTAATGAAAAACTGTTTTTT. It is translated as CASRGSSNEKLFF.